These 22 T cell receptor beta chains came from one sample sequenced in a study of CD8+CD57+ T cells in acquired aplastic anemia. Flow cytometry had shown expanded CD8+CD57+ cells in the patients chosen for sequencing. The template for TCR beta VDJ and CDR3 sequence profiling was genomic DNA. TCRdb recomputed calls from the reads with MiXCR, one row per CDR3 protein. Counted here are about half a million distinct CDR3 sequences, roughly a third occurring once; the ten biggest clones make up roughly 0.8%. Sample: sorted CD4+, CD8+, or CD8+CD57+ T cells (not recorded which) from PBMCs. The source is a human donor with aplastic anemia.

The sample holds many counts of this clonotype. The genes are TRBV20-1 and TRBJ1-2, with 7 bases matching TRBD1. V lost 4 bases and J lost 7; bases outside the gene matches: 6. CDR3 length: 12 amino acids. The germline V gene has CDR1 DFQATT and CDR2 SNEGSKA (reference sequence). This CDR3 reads CSAKTGLVGYTF. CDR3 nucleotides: TGCAGTGCTAAGACAGGGCTGGTTGGCTACACCTTC.

The CDR3 loop reads CATSDLSSDRSGEPQHF. The CDR3 DNA sequence: TGTGCCACCAGTGACCTTTCCTCGGACAGGTCCGGGGAGCCCCAGCATTTT. The V and J genes are TRBV24-1 and TRBJ1-5; 7 bases are a match to TRBD1. From germline, CDR1 is KGHDR and CDR2 SFDVKD. V lost 4 bases, J lost 8 bases, and 16 bases stayed unmatched. CDR3 length: 17 amino acids.

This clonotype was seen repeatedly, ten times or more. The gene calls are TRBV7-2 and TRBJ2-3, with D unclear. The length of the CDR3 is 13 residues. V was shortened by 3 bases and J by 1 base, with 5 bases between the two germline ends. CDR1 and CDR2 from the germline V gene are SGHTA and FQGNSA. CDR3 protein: CASSFRRTDTQYF. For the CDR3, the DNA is TGTGCCAGCAGCTTCAGACGCACAGATACGCAGTATTTT.

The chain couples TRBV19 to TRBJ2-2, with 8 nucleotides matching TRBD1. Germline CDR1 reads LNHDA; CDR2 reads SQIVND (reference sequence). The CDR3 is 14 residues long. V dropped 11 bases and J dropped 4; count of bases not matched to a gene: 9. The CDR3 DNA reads TGTGCCTGGAGGCCTACAGGGGGCACCGGGGAGCTGTTTTTT. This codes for CAWRPTGGTGELFF.

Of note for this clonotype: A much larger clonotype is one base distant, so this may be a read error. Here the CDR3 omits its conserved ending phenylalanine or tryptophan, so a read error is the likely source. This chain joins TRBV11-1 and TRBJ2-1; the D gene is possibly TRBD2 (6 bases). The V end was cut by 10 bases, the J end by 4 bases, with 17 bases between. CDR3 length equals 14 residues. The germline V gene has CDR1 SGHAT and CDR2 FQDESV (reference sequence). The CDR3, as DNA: TGTGCCACTTCGTGGCTAGCGTTATACAATGAGCAGTTCTCC. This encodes CATSWLALYNEQFS.

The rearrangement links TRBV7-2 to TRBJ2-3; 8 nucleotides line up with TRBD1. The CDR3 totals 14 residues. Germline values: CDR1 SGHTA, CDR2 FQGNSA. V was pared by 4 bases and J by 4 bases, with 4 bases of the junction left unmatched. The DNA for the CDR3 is TGTGCCAGCAGCTCCGGACAGGGCTCAGATACGCAGTATTTT. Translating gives CASSSGQGSDTQYF.

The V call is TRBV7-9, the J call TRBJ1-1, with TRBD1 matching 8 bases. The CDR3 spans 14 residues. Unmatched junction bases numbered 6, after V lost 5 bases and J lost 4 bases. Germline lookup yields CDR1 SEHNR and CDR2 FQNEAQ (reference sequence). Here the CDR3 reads CASSATGATTEAFF. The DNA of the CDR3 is TGTGCCAGCAGCGCGACAGGGGCGACCACTGAAGCTTTCTTT.

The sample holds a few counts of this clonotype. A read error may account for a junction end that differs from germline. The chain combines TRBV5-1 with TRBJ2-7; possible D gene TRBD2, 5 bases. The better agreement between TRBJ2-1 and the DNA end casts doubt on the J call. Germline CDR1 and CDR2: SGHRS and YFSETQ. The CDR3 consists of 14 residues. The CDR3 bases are TGCGCCAGCAGGGACGCGGACTTTTACAATGGGCAGTTCTTC. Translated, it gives CASRDADFYNGQFF.

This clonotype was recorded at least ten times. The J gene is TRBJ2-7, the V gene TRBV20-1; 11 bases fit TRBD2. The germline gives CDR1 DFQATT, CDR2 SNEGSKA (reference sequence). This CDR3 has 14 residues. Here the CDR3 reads CGLLTSGSGYEQYF. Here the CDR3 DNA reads TGCGGATTACTTACTAGCGGGAGCGGGTACGAGCAGTACTTC.

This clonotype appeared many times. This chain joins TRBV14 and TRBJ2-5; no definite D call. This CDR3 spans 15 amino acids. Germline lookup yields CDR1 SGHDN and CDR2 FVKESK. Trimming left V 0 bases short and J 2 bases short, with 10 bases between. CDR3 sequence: CASSQDRVGQETQYF. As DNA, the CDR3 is TGTGCCAGCAGCCAAGATCGGGTTGGGCAAGAGACCCAGTACTTC.

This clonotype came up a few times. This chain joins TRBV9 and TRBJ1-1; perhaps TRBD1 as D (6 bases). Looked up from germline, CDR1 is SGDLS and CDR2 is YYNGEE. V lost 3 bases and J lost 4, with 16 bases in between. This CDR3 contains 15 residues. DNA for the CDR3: TGTGCCAGCAGCGAATCCCCGGGACACAGCACTGAAGCTTTCTTT. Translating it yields CASSESPGHSTEAFF.

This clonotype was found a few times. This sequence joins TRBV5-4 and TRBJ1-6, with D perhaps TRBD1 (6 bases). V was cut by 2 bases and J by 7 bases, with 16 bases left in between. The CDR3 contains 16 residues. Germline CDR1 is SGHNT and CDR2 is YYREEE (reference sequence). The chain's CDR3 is CASSLLQGNGNSPLHF. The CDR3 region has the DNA TGTGCCAGCAGCTTATTACAGGGCAACGGGAATTCACCCCTCCACTTT.

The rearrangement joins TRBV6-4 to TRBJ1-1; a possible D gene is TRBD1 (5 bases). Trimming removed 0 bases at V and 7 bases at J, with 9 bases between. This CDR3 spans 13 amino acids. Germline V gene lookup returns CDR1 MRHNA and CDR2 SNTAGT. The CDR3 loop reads CASSDSNRGEAFF. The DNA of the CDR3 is TGTGCCAGCAGTGACTCTAATAGGGGTGAAGCTTTCTTT.

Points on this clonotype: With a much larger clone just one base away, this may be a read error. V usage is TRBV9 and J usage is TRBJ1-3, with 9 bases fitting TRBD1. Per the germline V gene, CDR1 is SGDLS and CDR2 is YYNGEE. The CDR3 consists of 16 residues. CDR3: CAGSLKDRGTGNTIYF. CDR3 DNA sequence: TGTGCCGGCAGCCTAAAGGACAGGGGCACTGGAAACACCATATATTTT.

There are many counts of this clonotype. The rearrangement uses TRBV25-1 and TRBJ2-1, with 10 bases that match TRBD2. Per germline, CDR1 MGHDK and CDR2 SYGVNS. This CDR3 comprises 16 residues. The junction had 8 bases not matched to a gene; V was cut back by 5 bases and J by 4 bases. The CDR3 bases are TGTGCCAGCAGTCGGACTAGCGGAGGGGGGTACAATGAGCAGTTCTTC. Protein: CASSRTSGGGYNEQFF.

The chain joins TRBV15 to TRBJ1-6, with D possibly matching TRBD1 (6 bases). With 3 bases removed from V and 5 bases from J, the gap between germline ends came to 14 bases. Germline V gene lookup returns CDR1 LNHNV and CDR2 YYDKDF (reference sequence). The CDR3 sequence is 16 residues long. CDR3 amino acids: CATSRSTGQNNSPLHF. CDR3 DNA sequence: TGTGCCACCAGCAGGTCTACAGGGCAAAATAATTCACCCCTCCACTTT.

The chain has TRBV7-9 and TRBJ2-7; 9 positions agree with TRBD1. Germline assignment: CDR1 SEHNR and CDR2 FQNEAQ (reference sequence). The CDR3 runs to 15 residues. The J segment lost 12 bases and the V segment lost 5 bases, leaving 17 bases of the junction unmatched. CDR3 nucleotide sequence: TGTGCCAGCAGCCCGGGACCGGGACAGGGTTCGTCTCGGTACTTC. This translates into CASSPGPGQGSSRYF.

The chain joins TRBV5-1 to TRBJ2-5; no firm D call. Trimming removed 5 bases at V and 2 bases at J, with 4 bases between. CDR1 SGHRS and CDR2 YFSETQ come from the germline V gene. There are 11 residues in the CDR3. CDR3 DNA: TGCGCCAGCAGGATTCAAGAGACCCAGTACTTC. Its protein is CASRIQETQYF. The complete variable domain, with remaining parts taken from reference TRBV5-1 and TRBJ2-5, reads KAGVTQTPRYLIKTRGQQVTLSCSPISGHRSVSWYQQTPGQGLQFLFEYFSETQRNKGNFPGRFSGRQFSNSRSEMNVSTLELGDSALYLCASRIQETQYFGPGTRLLVL.

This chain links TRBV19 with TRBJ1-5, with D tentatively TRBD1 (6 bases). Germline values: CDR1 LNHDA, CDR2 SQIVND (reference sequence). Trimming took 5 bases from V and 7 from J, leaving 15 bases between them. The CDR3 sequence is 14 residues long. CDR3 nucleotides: TGTGCCAGTAGTGAAGAGGGGGATGAGCAGCCCCAGCATTTT. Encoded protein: CASSEEGDEQPQHF.

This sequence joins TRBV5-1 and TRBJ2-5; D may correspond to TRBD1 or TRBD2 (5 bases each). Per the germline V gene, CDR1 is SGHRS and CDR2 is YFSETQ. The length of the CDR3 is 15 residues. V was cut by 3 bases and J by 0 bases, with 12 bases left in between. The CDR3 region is CASSWDPRYQETQYF. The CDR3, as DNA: TGCGCCAGCAGCTGGGACCCCCGGTACCAAGAGACCCAGTACTTC. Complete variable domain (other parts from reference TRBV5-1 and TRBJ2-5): KAGVTQTPRYLIKTRGQQVTLSCSPISGHRSVSWYQQTPGQGLQFLFEYFSETQRNKGNFPGRFSGRQFSNSRSEMNVSTLELGDSALYLCASSWDPRYQETQYFGPGTRLLVL.

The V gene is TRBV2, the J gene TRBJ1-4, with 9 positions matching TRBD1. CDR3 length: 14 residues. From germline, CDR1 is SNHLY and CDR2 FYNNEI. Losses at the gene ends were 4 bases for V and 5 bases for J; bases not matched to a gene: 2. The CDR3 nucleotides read TGTGCCAGCAGTGTCGGGACAGGGAATGAAAAACTGTTTTTT. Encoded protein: CASSVGTGNEKLFF.

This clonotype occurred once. Here the CDR3 reads CASSQLWGFQPQYF. The CDR3 nucleotides read TGCGCCAGCAGCCAGCTTTGGGGTTTTCAGCCCCAGTATTTT. This chain uses TRBV4-1 with TRBJ1-5; the D is unclear. The J call could be wrong; TRBJ2-3 is a better fit for the DNA end. There are 14 residues in the CDR3. The germline CDR1 and CDR2 sequences are MGHRA and YSYEKL.